The entry below describes one T cell receptor beta chain. The antigen is undetermined. Amplification used 60 Vbeta primers and 13 Jbeta primers. Using immunoSEQ multiplex PCR, the repertoire was profiled, and TCRdb retains in-frame clones only, with some absent. The table includes roughly 130,000 clones, 65% to 80% detected once. This sample is part of a study of cytomegalovirus exposure and HLA in healthy donors. Overall study: In terms of ancestry, the Caucasian-associated cluster contained roughly 81% of the approximately 420 genotyped donors. Study-wide points: Previous analysis showed most TCR beta V segments were productive about 90% or about 30% of the time. When analyzed later, a missense DCLRE1C variant was found to be linked to TCR beta V- and J-gene trimming. CMV serostatus was the sole immune exposure information available.

V lost 1 base, J lost 0 bases, and 14 bases lay in between. The CDR3 is made up of 16 amino acids. Per germline, CDR1 SGHRS and CDR2 YFSETQ. This clonotype originated in a human donor in good health. V usage is TRBV5-1 and J usage is TRBJ2-7, with D unclear. Sequencing used PBMCs. The CDR3 DNA reads TGCGCCAGCAGCTTGAGGTCCGGTAGGAGCTCCTACGAGCAGTACTTC. This codes for CASSLRSGRSSYEQYF.